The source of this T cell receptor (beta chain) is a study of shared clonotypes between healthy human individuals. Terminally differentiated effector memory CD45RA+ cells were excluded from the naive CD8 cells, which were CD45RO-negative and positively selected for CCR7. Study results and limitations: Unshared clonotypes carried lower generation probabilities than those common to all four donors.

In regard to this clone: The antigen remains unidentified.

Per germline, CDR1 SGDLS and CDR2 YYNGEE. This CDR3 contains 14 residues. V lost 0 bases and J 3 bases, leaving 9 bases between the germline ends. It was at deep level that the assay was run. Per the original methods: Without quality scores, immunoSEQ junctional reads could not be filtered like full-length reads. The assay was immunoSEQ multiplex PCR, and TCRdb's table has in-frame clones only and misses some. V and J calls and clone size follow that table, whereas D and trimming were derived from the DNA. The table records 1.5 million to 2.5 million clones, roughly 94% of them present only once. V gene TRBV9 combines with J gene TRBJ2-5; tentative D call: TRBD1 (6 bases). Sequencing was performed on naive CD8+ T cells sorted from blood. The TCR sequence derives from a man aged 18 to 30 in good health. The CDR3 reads CASSVGGGKETQYF. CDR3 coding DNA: TGTGCCAGCAGCGTAGGAGGGGGTAAAGAGACCCAGTACTTC.